One and the same sample provided the 30 T cell receptor beta chains below, sequenced in a study of blood T cell repertoires in COVID-19 (dated by TCRdb to about 2020). Library preparation employed the immunoSEQ multiplex PCR assay. TCRdb took over this immuneACCESS table, retaining in-frame rearrangements with V and J assigned. Such tables are incomplete; in checked studies, under half of the missing clones stem from an unresolved V gene, and the remainder is unexplained. The sample data list 150,000 to 200,000 clones, and 65% to 90% of these were observed just once. The top ten clonotypes cover under 9% of the sample. The material sequenced was peripheral blood. Every receptor here comes from a woman aged 40 to 50 with COVID-19, enrolled during active disease.

V usage is TRBV5-1 and J usage is TRBJ1-3, with D tentatively TRBD1 (6 bases). Germline CDR1 is SGHRS and CDR2 is YFSETQ. The CDR3 loop spans 16 amino acids. V shed 4 bases and J shed 3 bases, with 17 bases lying between them. As DNA, the CDR3 is TGCGCCAGCAGCCCCAGGGGTTTAATAAGTGGAAACACCATATATTTT. It is translated as CASSPRGLISGNTIYF.

This clone has only a few counts. V is TRBV6-5 and J is TRBJ2-1; the D gene is possibly TRBD1 (5 bases). Germline values: CDR1 MNHEY, CDR2 SVGAGI. Between the trimmed V and J ends, which lost 1 base and 8 bases, there was a span of 15 bases. The CDR3 length is 15 residues. The CDR3 region has the DNA TGTGCCAGCAGTTACTTGTCGCCCAGGGTCTATGAGCAGTTCTTC. Its translation is CASSYLSPRVYEQFF.

This sequence joins TRBV29-1 and TRBJ1-2; D ambiguous. V lost 5 bases and J 6 bases, leaving 7 bases between the germline ends. The CDR3 extends over 10 amino acids. Germline loops: CDR1 SQVTM, CDR2 ANQGSEA. The CDR3 loop reads CSVTEDGYTF. The CDR3 DNA follows: TGCAGCGTTACAGAAGATGGCTACACCTTC.

The chain combines TRBV28 with TRBJ2-3; 11 nucleotides line up with TRBD2. Per germline, CDR1 MDHEN and CDR2 SYDVKM. The length of the CDR3 is 17 residues. The junction had 7 bases not matched to a gene; V was cut back by 5 bases and J by 0 bases. The CDR3, as DNA: TGTGCCAGCAGTCACCCGGGACTAGCGGAGAGCACAGATACGCAGTATTTT. It translates to CASSHPGLAESTDTQYF.

The rearrangement links TRBV28 to TRBJ2-3; D ambiguous. V gave up 2 bases and J gave up 10 bases, with 10 bases separating them. Germline V gene data show CDR1 as MDHEN and CDR2 as SYDVKM. The CDR3 is 12 residues long. The DNA of the CDR3 is TGTGCCAGCAGTTTAACCCGCTATCCGCAGTATTTT. Its translation is CASSLTRYPQYF.

V and J are TRBV5-1 and TRBJ2-2; maybe TRBD1 (7 bases). This CDR3 comprises 16 residues. Germline CDR1 and CDR2: SGHRS and YFSETQ. V lost 2 bases and J 5 bases, leaving 16 bases between the germline ends. The CDR3 coding sequence is TGCGCCAGCAGCTTACAGACAGGGCGGGGAACCGGGGAGCTGTTTTTT. This sequence encodes CASSLQTGRGTGELFF.

This clone was detected once. The chain joins TRBV13 to TRBJ2-1, with D maybe TRBD2 (6 bases). The CDR3 is 13 residues long. Per germline, CDR1 PRHDT and CDR2 FYEKMQ (reference sequence). V lost 5 bases and J lost 3, with 8 bases in between. CDR3 DNA: TGTGCCAGCAGCCCGCGGGGCTACAATGAGCAGTTCTTC. Residues: CASSPRGYNEQFF.

The chain combines TRBV29-1 with TRBJ2-2; possibly TRBD1 for D (6 bases). The CDR3 totals 12 residues. V lost 5 bases and J lost 5, with 9 bases in between. Germline CDR1 is SQVTM and CDR2 is ANQGSEA. The CDR3: CSVRGSTGELFF. The CDR3, as DNA: TGCAGCGTTAGGGGGTCGACCGGGGAGCTGTTTTTT.

The gene calls are TRBV10-3 and TRBJ1-1, with D maybe TRBD1 (5 bases). Trimming pared 7 bases from V and 1 base from J, leaving 16 bases between. The length of the CDR3 is 15 residues. The germline gives CDR1 ENHRY, CDR2 SYGVKD. Written as DNA, the CDR3 is TGTGCCATCAAGGCGGGGTCCCAGGGGAACACTGAAGCTTTCTTT. This codes for CAIKAGSQGNTEAFF.

This clone was counted a few times. The chain couples TRBV7-9 to TRBJ1-1, with TRBD1 identical over 8 bases. Per germline, CDR1 SEHNR and CDR2 FQNEAQ (reference sequence). The CDR3 length is 14 residues. V was clipped by 5 bases and J by 5 bases; unmatched bases: 7. CDR3 sequence (DNA): TGTGCCAGCAGCAGAGGACAGGGTAGGACTGAAGCTTTCTTT. This translates into CASSRGQGRTEAFF. Full variable domain (remainder filled in from reference TRBV7-9 and TRBJ1-1): DTGVSQNPRHKITKRGQNVTFRCDPISEHNRLYWYRQTLGQGPEFLTYFQNEAQLEKSRLLSDRFSAERPKGSFSTLEIQRTEQGDSAMYLCASSRGQGRTEAFFGQGTRLTVV.

The chain has TRBV5-4 and TRBJ2-5; D not certain. The CDR3 is 13 residues long. Germline V gene data show CDR1 as SGHNT and CDR2 as YYREEE (reference sequence). V shed 1 base and J shed 0 bases, with 4 bases lying between them. CDR3 nucleotide sequence: TGTGCCAGCAGCTTGCGGGACCAAGAGACCCAGTACTTC. The encoded protein is CASSLRDQETQYF.

This clone has a single count. The rearrangement uses TRBV15 and TRBJ2-1; D possibly corresponds to TRBD2 (6 bases). The CDR3 has 16 amino acids. Between the trimmed V and J ends, which lost 2 bases and 0 bases, there was a span of 11 bases. Germline loops: CDR1 LNHNV, CDR2 YYDKDF (reference sequence). The CDR3 loop is CATSRTRESSYNEQFF. The DNA of the CDR3 is TGTGCCACCAGCAGAACTCGGGAGAGCTCCTACAATGAGCAGTTCTTC.

The chain has TRBV5-4 and TRBJ1-2; 11 bases map to TRBD1. The length of the CDR3 is 16 residues. CDR1 and CDR2 from the germline V gene are SGHNT and YYREEE (reference sequence). The V segment lost 0 bases and the J segment 6 bases; nucleotides outside the gene matches: 7. CDR3 protein: CASSLALGQGEDGYTF. As DNA, the CDR3 is TGTGCCAGCAGCTTGGCCTTGGGACAGGGGGAGGATGGCTACACCTTC.

The chain employs TRBV11-2 and TRBJ1-1; unclear D gene. There are 15 residues in the CDR3. CDR1 is SGHAT and CDR2 is FQNNGV in the germline V gene. Trimming shortened V by 2 bases and J by 2 bases, and 12 bases separated the two germline ends. Here the CDR3 reads CASSLRGRVNTEAFF. The CDR3 nucleotides read TGTGCCAGCAGCTTACGTGGGAGGGTAAACACTGAAGCTTTCTTT.

The J gene is TRBJ2-1, the V gene TRBV25-1; D gene ambiguous. V dropped 5 bases and J dropped 3 bases, with 8 bases sitting between them. CDR3 length equals 13 residues. CDR1 is MGHDK, CDR2 SYGVNS, per germline. CDR3 in DNA: TGTGCCAGCAGTTCGCAGTTCTACAATGAGCAGTTCTTC. Protein sequence: CASSSQFYNEQFF.

This chain connects TRBV28 to TRBJ2-6; a weak D match, TRBD1 (5 bases). The CDR3 is 16 amino acids. In germline, CDR1 is MDHEN, CDR2 SYDVKM. V dropped 8 bases and J dropped 4 bases, with 18 bases sitting between them. The CDR3 DNA reads TGTGCCAGCGGGGCGAGTCCCGGATCCGGGGCCAACGTCCTGACTTTC. This sequence encodes CASGASPGSGANVLTF.

The chain recombines TRBV6-5 with TRBJ1-2, with unresolved D. Germline V gene sequence: CDR1 MNHEY, CDR2 SVGAGI. The V gene lost 5 bases and the J gene lost 0 bases, with 10 bases spanning the gap. The CDR3 has 14 amino acids. The CDR3 coding sequence is TGTGCCAGCAGTCTGGAGTACTCTAACTATGGCTACACCTTC. Translated: CASSLEYSNYGYTF.

This clone was found a few times. For the CDR3, the DNA is TGTGCCAGCAGCCTCTCCGGGACAGCTGCAACTAATGAAAAACTGTTTTTT. Translating gives CASSLSGTAATNEKLFF. The chain links TRBV4-2 to TRBJ1-4, with TRBD1 matching 7 bases. The germline V gene encodes CDR1 LGHNA and CDR2 YNFKEQ. This CDR3 has 17 amino acids. V was pared by 4 bases and J by 0 bases, with 8 bases of the junction left unmatched.

V is TRBV18 and J is TRBJ2-5, with D maybe TRBD2 (6 bases). Between the trimmed V and J ends, which lost 4 bases and 5 bases, there was a span of 11 bases. This CDR3 comprises 13 residues. Looked up from germline, CDR1 is KGHSH and CDR2 is LQKENI. CDR3 loop: CASSRGVWETQYF. For the CDR3, the DNA is TGTGCCAGCTCACGCGGGGTTTGGGAGACCCAGTACTTC.

The rearrangement links TRBV4-2 to TRBJ2-1, with 11 bases matching TRBD2. Germline CDR1 and CDR2: LGHNA and YNFKEQ. The CDR3 length is 17 residues. The V segment lost 2 bases and the J segment 6 bases; nucleotides outside the gene matches: 9. The CDR3 region has the DNA TGTGCCAGCAGCCAAAGGACTCTAGCGGGAGGAGGCAATGAGCAGTTCTTC. Protein product: CASSQRTLAGGGNEQFF.

The chain combines TRBV12-3 or TRBV12-4 with TRBJ1-2; no firm D call. The CDR3 loop spans 13 amino acids. Trimming cost V 3 bases and J 6 bases, with 11 bases left between them. CDR3 residues: CASSLWGGDGYTF. DNA of the CDR3: TGTGCCAGCAGTTTGTGGGGAGGTGATGGCTACACCTTC.

On this clone itself: One end of the junction does not line up with germline, which may come from a read error. The gene calls are TRBV19 and TRBJ1-6; a possible D gene is TRBD1 (5 bases). Germline V gene data show CDR1 as LNHDA and CDR2 as SQIVND (reference sequence). The CDR3 covers 11 residues. In DNA, the CDR3 is TGCGGATCGGGGGATAATTCACCCCTCCACTTT. It yields the protein CGSGDNSPLHF.

The rearrangement uses TRBV5-1 and TRBJ2-3; TRBD2 is a possible D gene (5 bases). This CDR3 comprises 11 residues. V lost 6 bases to trimming and J lost 6 bases, with 8 bases between them. The germline CDR1 and CDR2 sequences are SGHRS and YFSETQ. The CDR3 DNA reads as TGCGCCAGCAAAGCGGAGGATACGCAGTATTTT. This gives the protein CASKAEDTQYF.

The chain couples TRBV9 to TRBJ2-3, with TRBD2 identical over 11 bases. Germline-derived CDR1 and CDR2 are SGDLS and YYNGEE. V was clipped by 4 bases and J by 0 bases; unmatched bases: 10. The CDR3 runs 18 residues. CDR3 sequence reads: CASSPRLGLADSTDTQYF. In DNA, the CDR3 is TGTGCCAGCAGCCCCCGGCTGGGACTAGCGGACAGCACAGATACGCAGTATTTT.

The CDR3 protein is CASSRHPGGQETQYF. Here the CDR3 DNA reads TGTGCCAGCAGCCGCCACCCGGGGGGGCAAGAGACCCAGTACTTC. This chain uses TRBV3-1 (or the pseudogene TRBV3-2) with TRBJ2-5; 8 bases are a match to TRBD2. This CDR3 is built from 15 residues. Germline V gene sequence: CDR1 LGHDT, CDR2 YNNKEL (reference sequence). V shed 4 bases and J 2 bases; nucleotides not matched to a gene: 6.

CDR3 coding DNA: TGTGCCAGCAGTGGATGGGGGGGAACCACTGAAGCTTTCTTT. As protein: CASSGWGGTTEAFF. This sequence joins TRBV2 and TRBJ1-1; D possibly corresponds to TRBD1 (5 bases). The ends were cut back, 4 bases at V and 4 bases at J, with 13 bases in the middle. There are 14 residues in the CDR3. Germline-derived CDR1 and CDR2 are SNHLY and FYNNEI. The full variable domain, rest sourced from reference TRBV2 and TRBJ1-1, is EPEVTQTPSHQVTQMGQEVILRCVPISNHLYFYWYRQILGQKVEFLVSFYNNEISEKSEIFDDQFSVERPDGSNFTLKIRSTKLEDSAMYFCASSGWGGTTEAFFGQGTRLTVV.

The chain uses TRBV12-3 or TRBV12-4 and TRBJ1-6; no clear D gene. The length of the CDR3 is 12 residues. V lost 6 bases, J lost 2 bases, and 2 bases lay in between. In nucleotides, the CDR3 is TGTGCCAGCAGCACCTATAATTCACCCCTCCACTTT. It translates to CASSTYNSPLHF.

The rearrangement links TRBV19 to TRBJ2-1; TRBD2 aligns across 10 bases. This CDR3 spans 16 amino acids. V lost 3 bases, J lost 7 bases, and 9 bases stayed unmatched. The germline CDR1 and CDR2 sequences are LNHDA and SQIVND (reference sequence). The CDR3 region has the DNA TGTGCCAGTAGTATGGTCGGACTAGCGGCCGATAATGAGCAGTTCTTC. This gives the protein CASSMVGLAADNEQFF. The variable domain in full, with the rest retrieved from reference TRBV19 and TRBJ2-1, is DGGITQSPKYLFRKEGQNVTLSCEQNLNHDAMYWYRQDPGQGLRLIYYSQIVNDFQKGDIAEGYSVSREKKESFPLTVTSAQKNPTAFYLCASSMVGLAADNEQFFGPGTRLTVL.

The chain combines TRBV7-9 with TRBJ2-3, with 10 bases that match TRBD2. CDR1 is SEHNR and CDR2 is FQNEAQ in the germline V gene (reference sequence). The CDR3 contains 15 residues. With V trimmed by 3 bases and J by 3 bases, 3 bases remained unmatched. CDR3 in DNA: TGTGCCAGCAGCTTCAGCGGGAGGGCGACAGATACGCAGTATTTT. This gives the protein CASSFSGRATDTQYF.

The V call is TRBV14, the J call TRBJ2-1; 9 nucleotides agree with TRBD2. The CDR3 sequence is 16 residues long. The germline V gene encodes CDR1 SGHDN and CDR2 FVKESK. After removal of 1 base from V and 2 bases from J, the junction contained 3 bases not matched to a gene. The CDR3 nucleotides are TGTGCCAGCAGCCAAGTGGGCGGGAGGGCCTACAATGAGCAGTTCTTC. Protein: CASSQVGGRAYNEQFF.